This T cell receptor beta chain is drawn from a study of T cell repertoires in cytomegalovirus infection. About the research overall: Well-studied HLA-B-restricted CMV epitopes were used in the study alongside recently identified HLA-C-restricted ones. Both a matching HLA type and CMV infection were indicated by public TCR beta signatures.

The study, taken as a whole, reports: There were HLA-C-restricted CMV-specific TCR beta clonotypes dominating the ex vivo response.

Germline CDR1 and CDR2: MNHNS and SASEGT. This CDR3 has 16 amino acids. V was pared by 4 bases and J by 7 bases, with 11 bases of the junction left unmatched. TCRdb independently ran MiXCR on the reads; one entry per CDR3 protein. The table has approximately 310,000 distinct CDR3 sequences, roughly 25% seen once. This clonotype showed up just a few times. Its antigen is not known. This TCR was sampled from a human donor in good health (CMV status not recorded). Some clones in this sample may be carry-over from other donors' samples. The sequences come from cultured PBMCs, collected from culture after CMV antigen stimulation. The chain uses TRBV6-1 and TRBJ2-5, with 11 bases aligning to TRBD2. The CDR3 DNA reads TGTGCCAGCAGTGCTTGGGGACTAGCGGCCCCCGGGACCCAGTACTTC. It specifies CASSAWGLAAPGTQYF.